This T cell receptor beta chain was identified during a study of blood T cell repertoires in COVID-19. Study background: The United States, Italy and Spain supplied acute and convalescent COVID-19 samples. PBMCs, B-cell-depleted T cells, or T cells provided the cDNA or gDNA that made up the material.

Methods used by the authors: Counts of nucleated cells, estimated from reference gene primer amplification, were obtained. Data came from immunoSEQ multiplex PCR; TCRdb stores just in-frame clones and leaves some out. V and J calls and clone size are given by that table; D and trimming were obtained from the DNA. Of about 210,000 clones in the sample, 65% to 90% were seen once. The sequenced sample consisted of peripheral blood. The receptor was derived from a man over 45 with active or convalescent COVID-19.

CDR3 region: CASSLQGPLYNSPLHF. CDR3 nucleotides: TGCGCCAGCAGCCTACAGGGGCCCCTCTATAATTCACCCCTCCACTTT. This sequence joins TRBV5-1 and TRBJ1-6; 7 nucleotides line up with TRBD1. Germline trimming cut 4 bases from V and 3 bases from J; bases unmatched to any gene: 7. In germline, CDR1 is SGHRS, CDR2 YFSETQ. The CDR3 runs to 16 residues.